The 18 T cell receptor beta chains below all came from one sample that was sequenced in a study of T-cell reconstitution after alpha-beta-depleted transplantation in children. Study-level points and caveats: Diversity and T-cell counts at one year after transplant derived mostly from new T cells.

Their specific antigens are unknown. Unique molecular identifiers featured in how the TCRbeta library was prepared. A single record per CDR3 protein comes from TCRdb applying MiXCR to the PCR reads. There are hundreds of thousands of distinct CDR3 sequences in the sample; roughly 7.8% occur only once, and approximately 9.1% lies in the top ten. Sample: peripheral blood, taken 360 days after TCRalphabeta/CD19-depleted stem cell transplant. The receptor source for this set is a female patient younger than 10 who had a stem cell transplant for Fanconi anemia, so the T cells may come from the graft donor.

At least ten counts were recorded for this clonotype. The CDR3 DNA reads as TGCAGTGCCCCCCCCGGGACAGATTCCTACAATGAGCAGTTCTTC. This gives the protein CSAPPGTDSYNEQFF. V usage is TRBV20-1 and J usage is TRBJ2-1; 7 bases align to TRBD1. V dropped 6 bases and J dropped 1; count of bases not matched to a gene: 9. The CDR3 runs to 15 residues. Germline V gene lookup returns CDR1 DFQATT and CDR2 SNEGSKA (reference sequence).

Only a few counts were recorded for this clonotype. The V gene is TRBV5-1, the J gene TRBJ2-5; D is unresolved. CDR1 and CDR2 (germline): SGHRS, YFSETQ. This CDR3 has 14 amino acids. Trimming removed 5 bases from V and 2 bases from J, with 13 bases in between. CDR3 in DNA: TGCGCCAGCAGAATTAAAGACTTGCAAGAGACCCAGTACTTC. Residues: CASRIKDLQETQYF.

This clonotype was seen a handful of times. This chain uses TRBV6-1 with TRBJ1-6; D is undetermined. CDR3 length equals 13 residues. Trimming removed 6 bases at V and 9 bases at J, with 12 bases between. CDR1 and CDR2 from the germline V gene are MNHNS and SASEGT. The DNA of the CDR3 is TGTGCCAGCAGCACCCACATCTTTTCACCCCTCCACTTT. Translation gives CASSTHIFSPLHF.

This clonotype was recorded many times. This CDR3 reads CASSFPPYYEQYF. The CDR3 nucleotides are TGTGCCAGCAGCTTTCCCCCCTATTACGAGCAGTACTTC. V gene TRBV5-5 combines with J gene TRBJ2-7; the D is unclear. V lost 2 bases, J lost 4 bases, and 10 bases lay in between. The CDR3 covers 13 residues. CDR1 is SGHKS and CDR2 is YYEKEE in the germline V gene (reference sequence).

In this sample, this clonotype turned up a few times. The chain joins TRBV6-2 or TRBV6-3 to TRBJ1-1, with D unclear. Germline CDR1 and CDR2: MNHEY and SVGEGT. This CDR3 spans 14 amino acids. Trimming removed 0 bases at V and 5 bases at J, with 10 bases between. In DNA, the CDR3 is TGTGCCAGCAGTTACTCGGGGAGCCGTACTGAAGCTTTCTTT. Residues: CASSYSGSRTEAFF.

This clonotype was seen many times. The chain has TRBV11-2 and TRBJ2-1; TRBD2 matches at 7 bases. This CDR3 has 15 residues. Germline V gives CDR1 SGHAT, CDR2 FQNNGV. Trimming removed 5 bases from V and 4 bases from J; junction bases left unmatched: 8. The CDR3 DNA sequence: TGTGCCAGCAGCCAGAGCGGGGTGGGATACAATGAGCAGTTCTTC. This translates into CASSQSGVGYNEQFF.

The sample holds many counts of this clonotype. This chain connects TRBV5-1 to TRBJ1-1; D is unresolved. V gave up 2 bases and J gave up 5 bases, with 10 bases separating them. Per the germline V gene, CDR1 is SGHRS and CDR2 is YFSETQ. The CDR3 spans 13 residues. This CDR3 reads CASSLDRETEAFF. CDR3 DNA sequence: TGCGCCAGCAGCTTAGATCGGGAAACTGAAGCTTTCTTT.

This clonotype was recorded many times. This chain links TRBV7-3 with TRBJ2-1, with 8 bases that match TRBD2. In germline, CDR1 is SGHTA, CDR2 FQGTGA. This CDR3 region has 14 residues. The trim removed 5 bases at V and 5 bases at J, leaving 5 bases unmatched. CDR3 sequence: CASSRGTRNNEQFF. Here the CDR3 DNA reads TGTGCCAGCAGCCGCGGGACTAGGAACAATGAGCAGTTCTTC.

The chain is built from TRBV27 and TRBJ2-5; TRBD1 aligns across 7 bases. The V gene's germline CDR1 is MNHEY and CDR2 SMNVEV (reference sequence). Trimming removed 4 bases from V and 13 bases from J; junction bases left unmatched: 6. The CDR3 runs to 11 residues. CDR3 nucleotide sequence: TGTGCCAGCAGTTGGGGACAGCGACGGTACTTC. Translated: CASSWGQRRYF.

This clonotype came up many times. The chain recombines TRBV20-1 with TRBJ2-3; 11 bases are a match to TRBD2. V was pared by 2 bases and J by 3 bases, with 7 bases of the junction left unmatched. Germline CDR1 is DFQATT and CDR2 is SNEGSKA (reference sequence). This CDR3 region has 16 residues. The CDR3 coding sequence is TGCAGTGCTAGAAGGCCCGGGACTAGCGGTACAGATACGCAGTATTTT. Its translation is CSARRPGTSGTDTQYF.

The table lists this clonotype with many counts. The rearrangement links TRBV7-9 to TRBJ2-7; D uncertain. Germline CDR1 and CDR2: SEHNR and FQNEAQ (reference sequence). The V and J ends lost 5 bases and 7 bases respectively, with 12 bases between them. This CDR3 comprises 12 residues. CDR3 sequence reads: CASSPSPLEQYF. The CDR3 DNA reads TGTGCCAGCAGCCCGTCACCTTTAGAGCAGTACTTC.

This clonotype has at least ten counts. CDR3 bases: TGTGCCAGCAGCGACTCCGAAGGACGTATCTCTGGGGCCAACGTCCTGACTTTC. Its translation is CASSDSEGRISGANVLTF. This chain links TRBV9 with TRBJ2-6; D ambiguous. Germline-derived CDR1 and CDR2 are SGDLS and YYNGEE. Trimming removed 3 bases at V and 0 bases at J, with 16 bases between. This CDR3 has 18 amino acids.

This clonotype was recorded many times. The chain links TRBV4-3 to TRBJ2-6; D gene unclear. V dropped 0 bases and J dropped 0 bases, with 18 bases sitting between them. This CDR3 is built from 20 residues. Looked up from germline, CDR1 is LGHNA and CDR2 is YSLEER. The CDR3 region is CASSQDDVLLTDSGANVLTF. The CDR3 bases are TGCGCCAGCAGCCAAGATGATGTGCTACTTACTGACTCTGGGGCCAACGTCCTGACTTTC.

In this sample, this clonotype turned up many times. The V gene is TRBV12-5, the J gene TRBJ2-7, with TRBD1 matching 7 bases. The CDR3 is 12 amino acids. CDR1 is LGHNT, CDR2 FRNRAP, per germline. Unmatched junction bases numbered 4, after V lost 8 bases and J lost 3 bases. The CDR3 protein is CASSAGGYEQYF. CDR3 DNA: TGTGCTAGTTCTGCAGGGGGCTACGAGCAGTACTTC.

This clonotype came up a few times. This chain connects TRBV28 to TRBJ2-1, with 11 nucleotides matching TRBD2. Germline V gives CDR1 MDHEN, CDR2 SYDVKM. This CDR3 has 19 amino acids. The ends lost 3 bases at V and 8 bases at J; junction bases unmatched: 18. CDR3 nucleotide sequence: TGTGCCAGCAGTTTCCCCGCGGGGACTAGCGGTCGACACAGACATGAGCAGTTCTTC. It is translated as CASSFPAGTSGRHRHEQFF.

This clonotype turned up a few times. The chain employs TRBV27 and TRBJ2-3; 7 positions agree with TRBD1. The CDR3 length is 16 residues. The J segment lost 3 bases and the V segment lost 1 base, leaving 7 bases of the junction unmatched. Germline V gives CDR1 MNHEY, CDR2 SMNVEV (reference sequence). The CDR3 DNA reads as TGTGCCAGCAGTTTATTCTCGGGACAGACTACAGATACGCAGTATTTT. Translation gives CASSLFSGQTTDTQYF.

This clonotype has a count of ten or more. V gene TRBV7-8 combines with J gene TRBJ2-3; TRBD2 agrees at 7 bases. This CDR3 comprises 16 residues. V shed 3 bases and J 0 bases; nucleotides not matched to a gene: 6. The V gene's germline CDR1 is SGHVS and CDR2 FQNEAQ. This CDR3 reads CASSFSLATSTDTQYF. In DNA form, the CDR3 reads TGTGCCAGCAGCTTTTCACTAGCGACAAGCACAGATACGCAGTATTTT.

The chain links TRBV25-1 to TRBJ2-5; 7 nucleotides align to TRBD2. This CDR3 spans 15 amino acids. Germline V gene data show CDR1 as MGHDK and CDR2 as SYGVNS. The junction had 13 bases not matched to a gene; V was cut back by 7 bases and J by 5 bases. DNA for the CDR3: TGTGCCAGCACAGACCTGGGCGGGAGTGGGGAGACCCAGTACTTC. It is translated as CASTDLGGSGETQYF.